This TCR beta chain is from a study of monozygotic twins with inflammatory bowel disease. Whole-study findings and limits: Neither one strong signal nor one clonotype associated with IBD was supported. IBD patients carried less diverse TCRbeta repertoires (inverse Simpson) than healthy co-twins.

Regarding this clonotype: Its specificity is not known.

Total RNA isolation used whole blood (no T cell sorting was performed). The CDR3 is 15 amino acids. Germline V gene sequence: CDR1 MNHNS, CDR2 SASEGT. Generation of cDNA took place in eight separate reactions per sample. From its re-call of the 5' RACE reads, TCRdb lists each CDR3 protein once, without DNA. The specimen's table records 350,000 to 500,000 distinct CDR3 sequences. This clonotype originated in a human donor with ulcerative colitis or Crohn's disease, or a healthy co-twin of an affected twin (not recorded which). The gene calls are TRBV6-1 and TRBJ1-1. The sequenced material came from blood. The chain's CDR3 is CASRRLDGANTEAFF.